This T cell receptor beta chain was retrieved from a study of blood T cell repertoires in COVID-19 (TCRdb year 2020). Broadly, across the study: The collaborator samples originated in the United States, Italy and Spain and spanned the acute and convalescent phases of COVID-19. The prospective study material was composed of cDNA or gDNA derived from T cells, B-cell-depleted T cells, or PBMCs. Deeply sampled blood TCRbeta repertoires from subjects exposed to, actively infected with, or recovered from COVID-19 were included in the dataset. The repertoires were released in a freely available public database meant as a resource for research on the immune response to SARS-CoV-2. Samples came from the ongoing ImmuneRACE study (first 160 participants) plus 1,254 subjects from 6 global collaborators. Nearly every sample came with metadata listing a de-identified subject ID, COVID-19 status, age in years and sex. Where HLA class I and class II types were available, the types were taken from metadata supplied by the sample provider, not from assay-based typing.

In the prospective study, participants were 18 to 89 years old, resided in fewer than 25 geographic areas of the United States, and were enrolled through a virtual design. In the prospective study, participants were assigned to cohorts based on the clinical history participants reported in a screening survey and a study questionnaire. Mobile phlebotomists in the prospective study collected whole blood, serum and a nasopharyngeal or oropharyngeal swab from every participant. Prospective study participants could optionally give additional blood draws and questionnaires over an approximately two-month period. Before DNA extraction, blood samples from the prospective study were shipped at room temperature or frozen. V drops 2 bases and J drops 0 bases, leaving 12 bases in between. The CDR3 runs 16 amino acids, cysteine and phenylalanine included. This entry keeps only the CDR3 DNA: 48 bases, framed from base 1. CDR1 and CDR2 were assigned from the germline V gene (reference sequence) as LNHDA and SQIVND.

The sample holds a few counts of this clone. Its antigen is unknown. Base qualities are not provided; no much larger clone lies one nucleotide away. Summary of the overall study and its limitations: The quantity of clinical and demographic metadata differed by source and by participant and was supplied without curation.

TCRbeta CDR3 regions were amplified from genomic DNA using the immunoSEQ Assay, a bias-controlled multiplex PCR. The authors processed their data as follows. The number of nucleated cells in each sample was estimated from the amplification of reference gene primers within the assay. Sequence reads were collapsed and filtered to measure the absolute abundance of every unique TCRbeta CDR3 rearrangement. For each sample, productive Simpson clonality was calculated by taking the square root of Simpson's diversity index across productive rearrangements. TCRdb holds this immuneACCESS table with in-frame rearrangements only. Some clones are missing; in checked studies, unresolved V genes explain under half, and the rest has no known cause. The D gene and trimming were derived from the DNA, and the V and J assignments and clone size from that table. For this sample there are under 200,000 clones; roughly 80% appear just once. The ten largest account for around 5.2% of the sample.

Sequencing was done on a sample of PBMCs or T cells enriched from blood (not recorded which). This receptor was identified in a woman aged 60-70 years with acute COVID-19. The chain is encoded by TRBV19 joined to TRBJ2-3, with the D gene too uncertain to name. The DNA is as follows: TGTGCCAGTAGTATAACGGGTCCCACGAGCACAGATACGCAGTATTTT. It translates to CASSITGPTSTDTQYF.